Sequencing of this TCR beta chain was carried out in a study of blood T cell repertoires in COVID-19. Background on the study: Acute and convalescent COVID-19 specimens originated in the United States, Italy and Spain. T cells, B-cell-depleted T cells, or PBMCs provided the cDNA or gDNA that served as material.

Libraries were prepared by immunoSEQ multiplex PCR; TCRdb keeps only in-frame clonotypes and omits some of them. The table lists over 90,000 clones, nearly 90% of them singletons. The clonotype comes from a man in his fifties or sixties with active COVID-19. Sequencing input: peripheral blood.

DNA for the CDR3: TGTGCCAGCAGCTTGGGATGGGCTCAGTTCTTC. This gives the protein CASSLGWAQFF. The chain combines TRBV5-4 with TRBJ2-1, with D hard to call. The CDR3 extends over 11 amino acids. V lost 0 bases and J 13 bases, leaving 8 bases between the germline ends. Per germline, CDR1 SGHNT and CDR2 YYREEE (reference sequence).